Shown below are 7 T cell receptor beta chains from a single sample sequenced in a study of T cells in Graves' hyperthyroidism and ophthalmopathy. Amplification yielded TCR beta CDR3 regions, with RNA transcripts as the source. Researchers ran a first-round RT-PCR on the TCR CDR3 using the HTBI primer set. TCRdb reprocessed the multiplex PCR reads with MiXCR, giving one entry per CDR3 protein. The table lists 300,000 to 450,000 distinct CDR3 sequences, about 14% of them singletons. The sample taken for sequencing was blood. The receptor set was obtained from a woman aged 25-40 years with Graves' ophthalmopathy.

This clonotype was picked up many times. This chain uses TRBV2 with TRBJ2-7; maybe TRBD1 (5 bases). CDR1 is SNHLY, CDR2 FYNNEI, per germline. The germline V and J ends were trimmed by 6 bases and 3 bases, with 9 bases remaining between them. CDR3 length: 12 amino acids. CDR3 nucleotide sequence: TGTGCCAGCAGGGCTGACAGCTACGAGCAGTACTTC. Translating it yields CASRADSYEQYF.

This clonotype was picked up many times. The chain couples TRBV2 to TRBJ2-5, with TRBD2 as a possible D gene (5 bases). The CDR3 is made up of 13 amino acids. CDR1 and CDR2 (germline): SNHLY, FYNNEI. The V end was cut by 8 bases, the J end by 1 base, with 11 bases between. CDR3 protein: CASGRGLQETQYF. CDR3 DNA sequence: TGTGCCAGCGGCAGAGGACTCCAAGAGACCCAGTACTTC.

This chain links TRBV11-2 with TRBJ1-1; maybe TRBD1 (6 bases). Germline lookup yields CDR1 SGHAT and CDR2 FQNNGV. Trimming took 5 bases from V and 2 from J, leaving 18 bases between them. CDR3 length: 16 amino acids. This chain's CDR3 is CASSARTGTPNTEAFF. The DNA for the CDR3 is TGTGCCAGCAGCGCACGAACCGGGACACCTAACACTGAAGCTTTCTTT.

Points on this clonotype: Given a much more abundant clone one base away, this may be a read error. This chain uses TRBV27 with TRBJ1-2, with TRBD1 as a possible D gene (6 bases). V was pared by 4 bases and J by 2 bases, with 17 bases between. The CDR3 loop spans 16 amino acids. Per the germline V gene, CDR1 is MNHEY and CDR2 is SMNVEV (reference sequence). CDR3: CASSSTVGGMNYGYTF. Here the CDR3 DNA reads TGTGCCAGCAGTTCAACCGTGGGGGGCATGAACTATGGCTACACCTTC.

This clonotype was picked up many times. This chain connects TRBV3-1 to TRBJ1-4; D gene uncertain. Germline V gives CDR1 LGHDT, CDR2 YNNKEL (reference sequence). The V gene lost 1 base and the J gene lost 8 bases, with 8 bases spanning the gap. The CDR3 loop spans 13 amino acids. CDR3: CASSQGGGEKLFF. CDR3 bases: TGTGCCAGCAGCCAAGGGGGAGGGGAAAAACTGTTTTTT.

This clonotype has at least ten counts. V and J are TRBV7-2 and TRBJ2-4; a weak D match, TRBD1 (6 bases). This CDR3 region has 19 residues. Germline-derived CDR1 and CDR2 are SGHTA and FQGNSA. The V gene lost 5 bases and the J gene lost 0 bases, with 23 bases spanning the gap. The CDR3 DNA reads TGTGCCAGCAGCCTCCACTCTAGACCACAGGGCCTAGCCAAAAACATTCAGTACTTC. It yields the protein CASSLHSRPQGLAKNIQYF.

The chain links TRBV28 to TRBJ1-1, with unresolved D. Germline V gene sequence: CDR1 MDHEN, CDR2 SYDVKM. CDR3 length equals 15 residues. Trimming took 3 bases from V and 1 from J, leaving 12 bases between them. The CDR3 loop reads CASSFRPIPNTEAFF. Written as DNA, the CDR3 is TGTGCCAGCAGTTTCCGCCCTATACCGAACACTGAAGCTTTCTTT.